This passage covers 15 T cell receptor beta chains from one sample sequenced in a study of CD8 T cells in Susac syndrome (dated by TCRdb to the late 2010s). The protocol used for the library was the immunoSEQ multiplex PCR assay. RNA was extracted using the RNeasy kit, and about 0.5 to 1 ug of the RNA was reverse transcribed with random hexamers. The public reads were run again by TCRdb, first through fastp at Q25 and then through MiXCR, and only productive beta chains were kept. Here each entry gathers all rows of one CDR3 protein and keeps the most common genes and DNA. Within this sample are about 130,000 distinct CDR3 sequences, with approximately 95% of them counted one time only. The top ten constitute 0.25% to 0.35% of the sample. The specimen sequenced was CD8+ T cells from PBMCs. These receptors were collected from a human donor with multiple sclerosis.

This rearrangement joins TRBV9 to TRBJ2-2, with D possibly called TRBD1 or TRBD2 (5 bases each). V lost 3 bases and J lost 6, with 18 bases in between. Germline V lookup: CDR1 SGDLS, CDR2 YYNGEE. The CDR3 is 16 residues long. The CDR3 bases are TGTGCCAGCAGCGGATCCGGGGCTAGGGCGGCCGGGGAGCTGTTTTTT. Protein product: CASSGSGARAAGELFF.

The V gene is TRBV2, the J gene TRBJ1-1, with 8 bases that match TRBD1. Germline V gives CDR1 SNHLY, CDR2 FYNNEI. Germline trimming cut 9 bases from V and 6 bases from J; bases unmatched to any gene: 9. This CDR3 region has 13 residues. CDR3 in DNA: TGTGCCAGAAACAGGGGGTCTAGGTCTGAAGCTTTCTTT. This encodes CARNRGSRSEAFF.

The CDR3 DNA reads as TGTGCCAGCAGCTTCACGGCGGGTACCGGGGAGCTGTTTTTT. It yields the protein CASSFTAGTGELFF. This rearrangement joins TRBV7-9 to TRBJ2-2, with a possible D match to TRBD2 (5 bases). CDR3 length: 14 amino acids. Germline CDR1 reads SEHNR; CDR2 reads FQNEAQ (reference sequence). Trimming took off 3 bases at V and 5 bases at J, with 10 bases between the two ends.

V gene TRBV5-1 combines with J gene TRBJ1-1, with 9 bases identical to TRBD1. From germline, CDR1 is SGHRS and CDR2 YFSETQ. The CDR3 totals 16 residues. V shed 5 bases and J 3 bases; nucleotides not matched to a gene: 11. CDR3 amino acids: CASRQNLQGADTEAFF. The CDR3 region has the DNA TGCGCCAGCAGACAGAACTTACAGGGGGCTGACACTGAAGCTTTCTTT.

The chain couples TRBV5-6 to TRBJ2-1, with D hard to call. CDR3 length: 13 residues. The germline CDR1 and CDR2 sequences are SGHDT and YYEEEE. V was pared by 2 bases and J by 5 bases, with 8 bases between. The CDR3 protein is CASSLDLNNEQFF. CDR3 DNA sequence: TGTGCCAGCAGCTTAGACTTGAACAATGAGCAGTTCTTC.

The V call is TRBV6-1, the J call TRBJ1-2; no clear D gene. The CDR3 runs to 15 residues. V gave up 6 bases and J gave up 4 bases, with 18 bases separating them. The germline CDR1 and CDR2 sequences are MNHNS and SASEGT. The CDR3: CASRNTVDRIYGYTF. The CDR3 DNA follows: TGTGCCAGCAGAAATACTGTGGACCGCATCTATGGCTACACCTTC.

The table lists this clonotype with a count of one. The chain employs TRBV28 and TRBJ2-3; D may be TRBD2 (6 bases). Trimming stripped 2 bases from V and 3 bases from J, with 9 bases between. The CDR3 is made up of 14 amino acids. Looked up from germline, CDR1 is MDHEN and CDR2 is SYDVKM. CDR3 protein: CASSLVRGTDTQYF. CDR3 coding DNA: TGTGCCAGCAGTTTAGTGCGGGGAACAGATACGCAGTATTTT.

The V gene is TRBV12-3 or TRBV12-4, the J gene TRBJ2-1; D is perhaps TRBD2 (5 bases). The CDR3 is 15 residues long. V dropped 3 bases and J dropped 4 bases, with 13 bases sitting between them. The CDR3: CASSFGLAIYNEQFF. CDR3 nucleotides: TGTGCCAGCAGTTTCGGGCTAGCTATATACAATGAGCAGTTCTTC.

The chain combines TRBV4-1 with TRBJ2-7; the match to TRBD1 covers 7 bases. Germline V gene data show CDR1 as MGHRA and CDR2 as YSYEKL. The V and J ends lost 0 bases and 0 bases, in that order; junction bases with no gene match: 2. The CDR3 runs to 15 residues. The CDR3 sequence is CASSQDHRGSYEQYF. The CDR3 nucleotides are TGCGCCAGCAGCCAAGATCACAGGGGCTCCTACGAGCAGTACTTC.

The chain uses TRBV7-6 and TRBJ1-1; D might be TRBD1 (5 bases). The germline gives CDR1 SGHVS, CDR2 FNYEAQ. The V end was cut by 6 bases, the J end by 4 bases, with 12 bases between. This CDR3 contains 13 residues. The CDR3, as DNA: TGTGCCAGCAGGGGACGGTGGGGCACTGAAGCTTTCTTT. Translation: CASRGRWGTEAFF.

The chain is built from TRBV12-3 or TRBV12-4 and TRBJ2-7; TRBD1 agrees at 7 bases. The J segment lost 6 bases and the V segment lost 5 bases, leaving 4 bases of the junction unmatched. The CDR3 totals 12 residues. The CDR3 sequence is CASSPDRAEQYF. The CDR3 nucleotides are TGTGCCAGCAGTCCCGACAGGGCCGAGCAGTACTTC.

The J gene is TRBJ2-5, the V gene TRBV2; 12 positions agree with TRBD2. The junction had 6 bases not matched to a gene; V was cut back by 6 bases and J by 4 bases. This CDR3 is 15 amino acids long. Germline V gene data show CDR1 as SNHLY and CDR2 as FYNNEI. CDR3 nucleotide sequence: TGTGCCAGCAGGCCGGCTAGCGGGGGGGCAGAGACCCAGTACTTC. It yields the protein CASRPASGGAETQYF.

This chain links TRBV6-1 with TRBJ2-7, with D maybe TRBD2 (6 bases). This CDR3 spans 13 amino acids. Trimming left V 6 bases short and J 7 bases short, with 16 bases between. From germline, CDR1 is MNHNS and CDR2 SASEGT. The CDR3 loop reads CASRNPEGREQYV. In nucleotides, the CDR3 is TGTGCCAGCAGGAACCCCGAGGGGAGGGAGCAGTACGTC.

This clonotype was seen a few times. V gene TRBV2 combines with J gene TRBJ2-5; no reliable D call. The germline V gene encodes CDR1 SNHLY and CDR2 FYNNEI. V dropped 4 bases and J dropped 5 bases, with 11 bases sitting between them. The CDR3 totals 13 residues. This chain's CDR3 is CASSGRARETQYF. Here the CDR3 DNA reads TGTGCCAGCAGTGGACGGGCTAGGGAGACCCAGTACTTC.

The V gene is TRBV29-1, the J gene TRBJ1-1, with D possibly matching TRBD1 (5 bases). Per germline, CDR1 SQVTM and CDR2 ANQGSEA. The CDR3 extends over 14 amino acids. With 4 bases removed from V and 1 base from J, the gap between germline ends came to 13 bases. CDR3 bases: TGCAGCGTTGTCCCCGTCGGGGGGAACACTGAAGCTTTCTTT. Protein sequence: CSVVPVGGNTEAFF.